The TCR beta chain described here comes from a study of cytomegalovirus exposure and HLA in healthy donors. Study overall: It was reported in a later analysis that the same platform had been used for the 120 validation repertoires as for the 550 to 750 first-cohort repertoires.

Sequenced by immunoSEQ multiplex PCR; TCRdb stores in-frame clones only, minus some. Seen here are some 130,000 clones, roughly 86% observed once, and the top ten hold approximately 1.3%. Study-wide results and caveats: Cytomegalovirus association was listed for about 160 TCR beta chains.

The donors were members of the approximately 120-subject validation cohort (separate from the roughly 700-subject first cohort). Note on this clone: Antigen specificity is unknown.

The V gene's germline CDR1 is SGHVS and CDR2 FNYEAQ. Trimming removed 1 base at V and 0 bases at J, with 6 bases between. This CDR3 contains 15 residues. The TCR sequence derives from a man aged 25 to 45 in good health and CMV-seronegative. The genes are TRBV7-6 and TRBJ2-2; D possibly corresponds to TRBD2 (5 bases). Specimen: PBMCs. The CDR3 nucleotides read TGTGCCAGCAGCTTAGAAGCGGCGAACACCGGGGAGCTGTTTTTT. Protein product: CASSLEAANTGELFF.